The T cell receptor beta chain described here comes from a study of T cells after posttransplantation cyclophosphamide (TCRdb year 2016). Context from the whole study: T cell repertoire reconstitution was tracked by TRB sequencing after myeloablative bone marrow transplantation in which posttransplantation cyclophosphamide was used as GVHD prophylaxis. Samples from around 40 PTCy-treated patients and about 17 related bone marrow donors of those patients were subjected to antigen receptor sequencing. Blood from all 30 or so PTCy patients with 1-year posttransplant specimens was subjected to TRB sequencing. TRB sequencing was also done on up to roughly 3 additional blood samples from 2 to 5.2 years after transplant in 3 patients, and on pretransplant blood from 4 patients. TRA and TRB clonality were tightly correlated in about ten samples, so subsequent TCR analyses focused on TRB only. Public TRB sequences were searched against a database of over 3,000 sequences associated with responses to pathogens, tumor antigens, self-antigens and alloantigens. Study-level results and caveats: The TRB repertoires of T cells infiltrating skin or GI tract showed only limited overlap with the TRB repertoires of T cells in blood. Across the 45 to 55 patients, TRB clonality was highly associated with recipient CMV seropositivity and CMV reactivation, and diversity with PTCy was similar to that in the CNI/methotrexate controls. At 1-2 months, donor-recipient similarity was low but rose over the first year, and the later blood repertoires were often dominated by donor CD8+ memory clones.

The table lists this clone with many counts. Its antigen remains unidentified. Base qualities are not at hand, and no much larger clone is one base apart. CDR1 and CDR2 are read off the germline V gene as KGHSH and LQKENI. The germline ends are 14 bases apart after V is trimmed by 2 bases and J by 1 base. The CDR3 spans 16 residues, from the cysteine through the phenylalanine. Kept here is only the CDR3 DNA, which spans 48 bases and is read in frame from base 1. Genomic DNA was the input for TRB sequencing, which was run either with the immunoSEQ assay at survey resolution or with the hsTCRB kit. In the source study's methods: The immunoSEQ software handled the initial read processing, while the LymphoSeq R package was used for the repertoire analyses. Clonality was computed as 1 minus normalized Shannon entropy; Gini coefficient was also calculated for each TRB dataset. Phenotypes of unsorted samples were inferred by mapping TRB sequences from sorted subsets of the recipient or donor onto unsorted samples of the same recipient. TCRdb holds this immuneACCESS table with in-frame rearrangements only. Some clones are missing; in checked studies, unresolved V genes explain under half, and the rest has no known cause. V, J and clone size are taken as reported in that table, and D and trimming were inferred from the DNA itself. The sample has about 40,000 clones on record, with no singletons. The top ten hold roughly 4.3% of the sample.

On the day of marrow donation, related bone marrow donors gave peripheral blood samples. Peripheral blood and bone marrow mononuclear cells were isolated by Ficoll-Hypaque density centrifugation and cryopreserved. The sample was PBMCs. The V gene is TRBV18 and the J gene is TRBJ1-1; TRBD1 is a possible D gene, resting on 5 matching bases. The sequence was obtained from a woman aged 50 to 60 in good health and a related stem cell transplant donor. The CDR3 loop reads CASSPFVGDSNTEAFF. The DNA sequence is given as TGTGCCAGCTCACCATTTGTCGGGGACTCGAACACTGAAGCTTTCTTT.